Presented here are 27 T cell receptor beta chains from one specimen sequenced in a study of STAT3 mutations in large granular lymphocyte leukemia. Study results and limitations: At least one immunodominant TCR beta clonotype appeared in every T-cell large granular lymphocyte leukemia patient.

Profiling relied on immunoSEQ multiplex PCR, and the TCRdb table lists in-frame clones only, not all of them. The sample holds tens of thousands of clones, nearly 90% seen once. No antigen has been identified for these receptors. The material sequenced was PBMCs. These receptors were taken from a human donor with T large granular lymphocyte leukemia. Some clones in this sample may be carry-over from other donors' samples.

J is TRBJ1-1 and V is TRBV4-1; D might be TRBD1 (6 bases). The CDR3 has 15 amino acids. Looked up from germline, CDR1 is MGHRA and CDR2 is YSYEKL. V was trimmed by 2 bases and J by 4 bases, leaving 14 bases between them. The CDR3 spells CASSQTDRRATEAFF. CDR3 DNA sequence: TGCGCCAGCAGCCAAACCGACAGGCGCGCCACTGAAGCTTTCTTT.

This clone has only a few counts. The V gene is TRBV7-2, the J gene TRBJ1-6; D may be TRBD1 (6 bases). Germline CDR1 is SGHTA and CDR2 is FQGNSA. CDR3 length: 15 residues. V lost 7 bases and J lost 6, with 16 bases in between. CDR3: CASKKSWGPNSPLHF. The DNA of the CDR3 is TGTGCCAGCAAAAAATCATGGGGGCCTAATTCACCCCTCCACTTT.

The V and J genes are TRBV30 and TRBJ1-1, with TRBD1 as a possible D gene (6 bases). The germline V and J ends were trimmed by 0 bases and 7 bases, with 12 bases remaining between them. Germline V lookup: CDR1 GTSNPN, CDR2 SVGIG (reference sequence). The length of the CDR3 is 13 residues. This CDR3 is CAWSVNRQVEAFF. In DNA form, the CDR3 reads TGTGCCTGGAGTGTAAATAGACAGGTTGAAGCTTTCTTT.

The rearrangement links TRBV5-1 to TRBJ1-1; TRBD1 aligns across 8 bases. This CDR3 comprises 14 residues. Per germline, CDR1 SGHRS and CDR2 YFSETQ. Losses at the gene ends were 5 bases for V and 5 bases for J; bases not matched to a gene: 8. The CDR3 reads CASRLQGGGTEAFF. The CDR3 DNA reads TGCGCCAGCAGGCTACAGGGGGGGGGTACTGAAGCTTTCTTT.

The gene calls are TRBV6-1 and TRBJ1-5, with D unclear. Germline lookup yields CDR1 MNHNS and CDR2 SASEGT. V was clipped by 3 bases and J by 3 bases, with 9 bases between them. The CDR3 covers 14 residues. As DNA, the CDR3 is TGTGCCAGCAGTGATTTAGGGATCAATCAGCCCCAGCATTTT. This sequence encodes CASSDLGINQPQHF.

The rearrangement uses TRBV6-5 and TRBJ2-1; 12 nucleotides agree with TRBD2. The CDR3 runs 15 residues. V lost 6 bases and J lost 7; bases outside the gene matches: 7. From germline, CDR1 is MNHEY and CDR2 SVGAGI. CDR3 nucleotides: TGTGCCAGCAGCTATTCTAGCGGGGGGGCTAATGAGCAGTTCTTC. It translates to CASSYSSGGANEQFF.

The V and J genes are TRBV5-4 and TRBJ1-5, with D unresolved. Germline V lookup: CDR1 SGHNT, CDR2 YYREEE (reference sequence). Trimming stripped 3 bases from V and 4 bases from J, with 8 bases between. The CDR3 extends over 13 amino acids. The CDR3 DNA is TGTGCCAGCAGCTCCGGCAAAAATCAGCCCCAGCATTTT. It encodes CASSSGKNQPQHF. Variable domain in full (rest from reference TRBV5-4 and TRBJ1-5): ETGVTQSPTHLIKTRGQQVTLRCSSQSGHNTVSWYQQALGQGPQFIFQYYREEENGRGNFPPRFSGLQFPNYSSELNVNALELDDSALYLCASSSGKNQPQHFGDGTRLSIL.

The CDR3 DNA is TGTGCCATCAGTGGGGGGGAACGGACTGGTGGGGAGCTGTTTTTT. This codes for CAISGGERTGGELFF. The rearrangement uses TRBV10-3 and TRBJ2-2; maybe TRBD2 (6 bases). Trimming removed 4 bases at V and 8 bases at J, with 17 bases between. The CDR3 is 15 residues long. Per germline, CDR1 ENHRY and CDR2 SYGVKD.

The CDR3: CASSGLGTHTEAFF. As DNA, the CDR3 is TGTGCCAGCTCAGGGCTAGGGACACACACTGAAGCTTTCTTT. The chain combines TRBV18 with TRBJ1-1; weak D call: TRBD1 (6 bases). The CDR3 covers 14 residues. Germline-derived CDR1 and CDR2 are KGHSH and LQKENI. Trimming removed 5 bases from V and 3 bases from J, with 13 bases in between. Combining the CDR3 with reference TRBV18 and TRBJ1-1 gives the whole variable domain NAGVMQNPRHLVRRRGQEARLRCSPMKGHSHVYWYRQLPEEGLKFMVYLQKENIIDESGMPKERFSAEFPKEGPSILRIQQVVRGDSAAYFCASSGLGTHTEAFFGQGTRLTVV.

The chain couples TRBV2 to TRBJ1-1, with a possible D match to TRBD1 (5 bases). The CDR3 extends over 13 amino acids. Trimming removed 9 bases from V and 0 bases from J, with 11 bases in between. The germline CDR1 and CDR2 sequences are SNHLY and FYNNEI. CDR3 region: CASRGRMNTEAFF. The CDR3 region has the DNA TGTGCCAGTAGGGGACGGATGAACACTGAAGCTTTCTTT.

The CDR3 spells CASSLGGADTQYF. CDR3 nucleotide sequence: TGTGCCAGCAGCTTGGGGGGAGCAGATACGCAGTATTTT. This chain connects TRBV5-4 to TRBJ2-3; D is perhaps TRBD2 (5 bases). The germline gives CDR1 SGHNT, CDR2 YYREEE (reference sequence). This CDR3 spans 13 amino acids. Between the trimmed V and J ends, which lost 0 bases and 4 bases, there was a span of 6 bases.

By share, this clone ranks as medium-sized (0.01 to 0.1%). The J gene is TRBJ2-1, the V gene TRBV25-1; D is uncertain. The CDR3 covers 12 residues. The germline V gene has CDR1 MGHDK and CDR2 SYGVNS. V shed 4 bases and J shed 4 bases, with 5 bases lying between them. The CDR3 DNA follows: TGTGCCAGCAGTGCCGGGTACAATGAGCAGTTCTTC. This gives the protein CASSAGYNEQFF.

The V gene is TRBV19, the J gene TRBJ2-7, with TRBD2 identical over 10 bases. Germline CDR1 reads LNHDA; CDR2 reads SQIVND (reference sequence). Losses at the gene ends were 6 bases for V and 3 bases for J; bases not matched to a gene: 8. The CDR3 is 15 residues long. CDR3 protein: CASRASGGDYYEQYF. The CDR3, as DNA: TGTGCCAGTAGGGCTAGCGGGGGAGATTACTACGAGCAGTACTTC.

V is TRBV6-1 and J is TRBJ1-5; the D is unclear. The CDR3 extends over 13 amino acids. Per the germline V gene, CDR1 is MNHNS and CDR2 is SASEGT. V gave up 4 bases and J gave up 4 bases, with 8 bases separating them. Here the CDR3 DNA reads TGTGCCAGCAGTGGAGGGCAGAATCAGCCCCAGCATTTT. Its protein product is CASSGGQNQPQHF.

Here the CDR3 DNA reads TGCGCCAGCAGCTTGGTGGCAGGGTGGGGGCAAGAGACCCAGTACTTC. As protein: CASSLVAGWGQETQYF. The chain uses TRBV5-1 and TRBJ2-5, with D perhaps assigned TRBD1 or TRBD2 (5 bases each). The germline V gene encodes CDR1 SGHRS and CDR2 YFSETQ. The CDR3 runs 16 residues. Trimming left V 0 bases short and J 2 bases short, with 14 bases between.

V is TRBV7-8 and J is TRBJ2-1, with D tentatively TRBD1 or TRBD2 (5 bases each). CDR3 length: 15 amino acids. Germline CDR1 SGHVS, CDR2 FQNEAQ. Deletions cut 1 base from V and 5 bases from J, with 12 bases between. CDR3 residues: CASSLGNRGHNEQFF. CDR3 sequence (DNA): TGTGCCAGCAGCTTAGGCAACCGGGGCCACAATGAGCAGTTCTTC.

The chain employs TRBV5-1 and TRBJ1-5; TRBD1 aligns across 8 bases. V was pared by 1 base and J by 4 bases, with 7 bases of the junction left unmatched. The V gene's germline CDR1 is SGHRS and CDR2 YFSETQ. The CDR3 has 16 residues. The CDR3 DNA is TGCGCCAGCAGCTTGCCGGGACAGGTTTGGAATCAGCCCCAGCATTTT. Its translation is CASSLPGQVWNQPQHF.

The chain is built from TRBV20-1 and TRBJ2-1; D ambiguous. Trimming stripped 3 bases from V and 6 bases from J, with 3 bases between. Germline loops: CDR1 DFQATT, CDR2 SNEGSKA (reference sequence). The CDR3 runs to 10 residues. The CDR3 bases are TGCAGTGCTAGCCGCAATGAGCAGTTCTTC. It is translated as CSASRNEQFF.

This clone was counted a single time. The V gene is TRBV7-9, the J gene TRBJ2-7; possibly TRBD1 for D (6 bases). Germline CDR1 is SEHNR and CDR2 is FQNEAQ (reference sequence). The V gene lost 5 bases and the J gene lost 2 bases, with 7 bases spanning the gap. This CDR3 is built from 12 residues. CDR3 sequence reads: CASSRTAYEQYF. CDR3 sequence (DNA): TGTGCCAGCAGCCGGACAGCCTACGAGCAGTACTTC.

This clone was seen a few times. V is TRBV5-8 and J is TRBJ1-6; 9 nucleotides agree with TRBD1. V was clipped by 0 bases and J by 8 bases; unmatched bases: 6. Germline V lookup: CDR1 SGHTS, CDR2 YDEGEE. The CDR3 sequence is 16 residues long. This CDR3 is CASSLGDREGDSPLHF. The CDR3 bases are TGTGCCAGCAGCTTGGGGGACAGGGAAGGTGATTCACCCCTCCACTTT.

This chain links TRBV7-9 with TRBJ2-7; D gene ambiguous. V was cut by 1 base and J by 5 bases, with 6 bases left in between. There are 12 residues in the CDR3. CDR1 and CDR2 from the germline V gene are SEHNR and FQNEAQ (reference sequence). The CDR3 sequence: CASSLVGDEQYF. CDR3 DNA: TGTGCCAGCAGCTTAGTAGGCGACGAGCAGTACTTC.

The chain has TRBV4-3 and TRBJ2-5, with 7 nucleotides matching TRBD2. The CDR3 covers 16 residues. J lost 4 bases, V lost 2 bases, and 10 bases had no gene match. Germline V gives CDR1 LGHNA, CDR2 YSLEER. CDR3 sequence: CASSQMGTIAGETQYF. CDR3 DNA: TGCGCCAGCAGCCAAATGGGAACGATAGCGGGAGAGACCCAGTACTTC.

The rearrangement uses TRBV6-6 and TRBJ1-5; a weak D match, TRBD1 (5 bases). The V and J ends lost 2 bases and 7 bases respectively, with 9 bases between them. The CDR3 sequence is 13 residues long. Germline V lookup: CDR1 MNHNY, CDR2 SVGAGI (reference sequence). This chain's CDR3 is CASSYGGGQPQHF. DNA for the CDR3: TGTGCCAGCAGTTACGGGGGAGGACAGCCCCAGCATTTT.

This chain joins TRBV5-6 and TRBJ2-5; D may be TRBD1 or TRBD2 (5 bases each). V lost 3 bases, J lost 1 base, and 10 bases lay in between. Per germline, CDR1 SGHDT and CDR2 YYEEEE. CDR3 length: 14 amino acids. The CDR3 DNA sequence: TGTGCCAGCAGCTGGGGACGGACCCAAGAGACCCAGTACTTC. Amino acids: CASSWGRTQETQYF.

As DNA, the CDR3 is TGTGCCAGCAGCGTACGACAGGAATTTAACTATGGCTACACCTTC. Its translation is CASSVRQEFNYGYTF. The rearrangement links TRBV9 to TRBJ1-2, with a possible D match to TRBD1 (6 bases). Germline values: CDR1 SGDLS, CDR2 YYNGEE. This CDR3 region has 15 residues. V lost 1 base to trimming and J lost 1 base, with 11 bases between them.

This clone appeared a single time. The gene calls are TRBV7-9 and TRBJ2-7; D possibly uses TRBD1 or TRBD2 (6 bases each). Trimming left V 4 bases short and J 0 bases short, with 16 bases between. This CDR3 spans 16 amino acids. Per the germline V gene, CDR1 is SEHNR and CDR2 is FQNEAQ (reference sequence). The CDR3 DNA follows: TGTGCCAGCAGCTCCCGGGAACAGGGACTCTCCTACGAGCAGTACTTC. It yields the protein CASSSREQGLSYEQYF.

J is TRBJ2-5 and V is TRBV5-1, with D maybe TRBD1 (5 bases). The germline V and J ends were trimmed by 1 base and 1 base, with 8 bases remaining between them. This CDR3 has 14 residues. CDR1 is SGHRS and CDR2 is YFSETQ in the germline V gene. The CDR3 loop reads CASSLSQGQETQYF. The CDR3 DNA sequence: TGCGCCAGCAGCTTGAGCCAGGGCCAAGAGACCCAGTACTTC.